This T cell receptor beta chain was sequenced in a study of blood T cell repertoires in COVID-19. About the study: PBMCs, B-cell-depleted T cells, or T cells were the source of the cDNA or gDNA that made up the material.

The CDR3 runs 13 residues. Germline CDR1 is LNHDA and CDR2 is SQIVND (reference sequence). The V end lost 5 bases, the J end lost 2 bases, and 9 bases lay between the germline ends. Measured with immunoSEQ multiplex PCR; TCRdb has only the in-frame clones, and not every one. The data hold fewer than 250,000 clones, with roughly four fifths observed a single time. Source material: peripheral blood. The chain is built from TRBV19 and TRBJ1-2; the D is unclear. This TCR was sampled from a woman of 80 years or more with acute or convalescent COVID-19. DNA of the CDR3: TGTGCCAGTAGTCTACAGACGAACTATGGCTACACCTTC. Amino acids: CASSLQTNYGYTF.